Listed here are 2 T cell receptor beta chains from one sample, sequenced in a study of early T cells in non-severe SARS-CoV-2 infection. Each CDR3 protein gets one entry after TCRdb re-called the 5' RACE reads with MiXCR. The sample lists 30,000 or so distinct CDR3 sequences; around 7% were seen once. The sequencing sample was made of whole blood. These receptors came from an adult who was a healthcare worker with PCR-confirmed SARS-CoV-2 infection or an uninfected control (not recorded which).

This clonotype was observed many times. This chain links TRBV12-3 or TRBV12-4 with TRBJ1-2; TRBD1 might be the D (5 bases). The V gene lost 6 bases and the J gene lost 4 bases, with 15 bases spanning the gap. The CDR3 is 14 amino acids. The CDR3 DNA reads TGTGCCAGCAGGCGGGACCAAGCGGTCTATGGCTACACCTTC. It yields the protein CASRRDQAVYGYTF.

This clonotype was seen ten or more times. The chain has TRBV5-4 and TRBJ2-7; TRBD2 aligns across 9 bases. The CDR3 length is 12 residues. From germline, CDR1 is SGHNT and CDR2 YYREEE (reference sequence). Trimming at V came to 2 bases and at J to 7 bases, leaving 1 base not matched to a gene. CDR3 coding DNA: TGTGCCAGCAGCTTAGGACTAGCGGAGCAGTACTTC. It translates to CASSLGLAEQYF.